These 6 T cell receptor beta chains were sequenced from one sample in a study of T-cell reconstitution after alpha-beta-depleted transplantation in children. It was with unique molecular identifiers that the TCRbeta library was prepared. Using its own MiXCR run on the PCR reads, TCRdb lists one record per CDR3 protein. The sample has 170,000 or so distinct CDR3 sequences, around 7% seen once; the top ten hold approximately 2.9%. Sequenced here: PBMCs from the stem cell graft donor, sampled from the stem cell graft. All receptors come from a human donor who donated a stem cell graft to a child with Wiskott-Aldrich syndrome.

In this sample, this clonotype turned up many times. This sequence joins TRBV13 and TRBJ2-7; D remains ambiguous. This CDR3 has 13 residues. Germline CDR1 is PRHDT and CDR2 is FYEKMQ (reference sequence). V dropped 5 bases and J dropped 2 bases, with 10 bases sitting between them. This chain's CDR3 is CASSLRVTYEQYF. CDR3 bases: TGTGCCAGCAGCCTACGTGTCACCTACGAGCAGTACTTC.

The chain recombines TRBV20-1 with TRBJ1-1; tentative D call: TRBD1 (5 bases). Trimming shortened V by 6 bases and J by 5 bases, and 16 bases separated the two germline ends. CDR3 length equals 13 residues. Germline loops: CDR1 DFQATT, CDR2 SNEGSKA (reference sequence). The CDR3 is CSARTPRGTEAFF. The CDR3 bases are TGCAGTGCCCGGACTCCCCGGGGGACTGAAGCTTTCTTT.

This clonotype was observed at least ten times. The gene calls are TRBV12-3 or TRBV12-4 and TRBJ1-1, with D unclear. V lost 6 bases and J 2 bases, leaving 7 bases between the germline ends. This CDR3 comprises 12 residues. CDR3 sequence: CASRSTNTEAFF. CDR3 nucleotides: TGTGCCAGCAGGTCAACTAACACTGAAGCTTTCTTT.

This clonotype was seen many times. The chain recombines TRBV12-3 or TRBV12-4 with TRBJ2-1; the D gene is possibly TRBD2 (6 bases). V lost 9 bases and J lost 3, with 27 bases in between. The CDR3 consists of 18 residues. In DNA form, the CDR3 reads TGTGCCAGTCTATTGGTGATAGCGGTTCCCAAGGGCTACAATGAGCAGTTCTTC. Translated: CASLLVIAVPKGYNEQFF.

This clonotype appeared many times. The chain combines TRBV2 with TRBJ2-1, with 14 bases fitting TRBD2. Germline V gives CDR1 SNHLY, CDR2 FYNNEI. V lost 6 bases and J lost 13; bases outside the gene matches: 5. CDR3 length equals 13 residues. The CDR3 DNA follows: TGTGCCAGCAGGCCCGGGACTAGCGGGAGTCAGTTCTTC. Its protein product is CASRPGTSGSQFF.

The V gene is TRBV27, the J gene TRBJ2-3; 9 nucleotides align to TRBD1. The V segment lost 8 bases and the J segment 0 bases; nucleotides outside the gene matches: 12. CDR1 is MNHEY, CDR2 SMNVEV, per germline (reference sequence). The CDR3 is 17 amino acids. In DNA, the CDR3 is TGTGCCAGCTTCTTTACCGGGACAGGGTTTAGCACAGATACGCAGTATTTT. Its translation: CASFFTGTGFSTDTQYF.